In its sample, the clone carrying this TCR beta chain was seen once. The antigen is unknown. This sample is part of a study of T cell repertoires in cytomegalovirus infection. In the study overall: It can be stated that public TCR beta signatures indicated CMV infection as well as a matching HLA type.

Study findings and constraints: Identification of carriers of CMV plus the relevant HLA was achieved through cumulative public TCR beta family frequency. Ex vivo, HLA-C-restricted CMV-specific TCR beta clonotypes prevailed over the rest of the response.

MiXCR, applied by TCRdb to the reads, yields one record per CDR3 protein. The sample lists roughly 640,000 distinct CDR3 sequences; more than 20% were seen once. The TCR sequence derives from a human donor in good health (CMV status not recorded). Some clones in this sample may be carry-over from other donors' samples. Material: CD8+ T cells from PBMCs.

CDR3: CASSYSAGGSDGYTF. The CDR3 nucleotides read TGTGCCAGCAGTTATTCGGCAGGGGGAAGCGATGGCTACACCTTC. The V and J genes are TRBV6-5 and TRBJ1-2; TRBD1 agrees at 7 bases. V trimming: 3 bases; J trimming: 6 bases; junction bases outside the gene matches: 10. From germline, CDR1 is MNHEY and CDR2 SVGAGI. The CDR3 is made up of 15 amino acids.